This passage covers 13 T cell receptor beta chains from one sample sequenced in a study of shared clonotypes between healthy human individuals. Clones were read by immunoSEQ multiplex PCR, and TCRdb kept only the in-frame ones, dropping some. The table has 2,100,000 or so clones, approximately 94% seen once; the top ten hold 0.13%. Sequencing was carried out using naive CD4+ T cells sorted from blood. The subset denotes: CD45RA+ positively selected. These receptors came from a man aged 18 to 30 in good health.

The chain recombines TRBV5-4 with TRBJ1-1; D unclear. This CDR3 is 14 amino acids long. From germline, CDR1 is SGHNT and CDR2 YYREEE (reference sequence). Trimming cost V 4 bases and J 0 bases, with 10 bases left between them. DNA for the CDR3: TGTGCCAGCAGCATCCCACAGCTGAACACTGAAGCTTTCTTT. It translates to CASSIPQLNTEAFF. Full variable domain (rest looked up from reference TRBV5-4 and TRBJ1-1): ETGVTQSPTHLIKTRGQQVTLRCSSQSGHNTVSWYQQALGQGPQFIFQYYREEENGRGNFPPRFSGLQFPNYSSELNVNALELDDSALYLCASSIPQLNTEAFFGQGTRLTVV.

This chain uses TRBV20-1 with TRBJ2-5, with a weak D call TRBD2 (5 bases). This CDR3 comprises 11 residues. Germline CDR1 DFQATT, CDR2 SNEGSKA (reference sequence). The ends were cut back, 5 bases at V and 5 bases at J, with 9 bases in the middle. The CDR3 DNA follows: TGCAGTGCTGTTAGCGCCGAGACCCAGTACTTC. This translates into CSAVSAETQYF.

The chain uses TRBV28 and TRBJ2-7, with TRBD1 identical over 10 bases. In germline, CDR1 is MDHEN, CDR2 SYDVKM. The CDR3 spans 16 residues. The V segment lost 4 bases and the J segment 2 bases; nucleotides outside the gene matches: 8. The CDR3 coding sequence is TGTGCCAGCAGTTCGCGGGACAGGGGCAAGACCTACGAGCAGTACTTC. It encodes CASSSRDRGKTYEQYF.

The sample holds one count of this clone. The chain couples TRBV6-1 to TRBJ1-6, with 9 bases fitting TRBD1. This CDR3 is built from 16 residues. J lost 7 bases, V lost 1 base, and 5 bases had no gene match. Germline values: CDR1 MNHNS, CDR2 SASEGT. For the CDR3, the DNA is TGTGCCAGCAGTGAAGGGGGGACAGGGACCAATTCACCCCTCCACTTT. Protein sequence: CASSEGGTGTNSPLHF.

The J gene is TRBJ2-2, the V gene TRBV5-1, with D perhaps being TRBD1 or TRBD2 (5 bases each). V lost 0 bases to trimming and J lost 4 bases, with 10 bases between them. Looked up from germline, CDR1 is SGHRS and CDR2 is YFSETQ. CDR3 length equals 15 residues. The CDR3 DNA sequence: TGCGCCAGCAGCTTGGCCTGGGGGAGCACCGGGGAGCTGTTTTTT. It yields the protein CASSLAWGSTGELFF. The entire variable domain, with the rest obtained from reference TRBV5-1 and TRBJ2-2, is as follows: KAGVTQTPRYLIKTRGQQVTLSCSPISGHRSVSWYQQTPGQGLQFLFEYFSETQRNKGNFPGRFSGRQFSNSRSEMNVSTLELGDSALYLCASSLAWGSTGELFFGEGSRLTVL.

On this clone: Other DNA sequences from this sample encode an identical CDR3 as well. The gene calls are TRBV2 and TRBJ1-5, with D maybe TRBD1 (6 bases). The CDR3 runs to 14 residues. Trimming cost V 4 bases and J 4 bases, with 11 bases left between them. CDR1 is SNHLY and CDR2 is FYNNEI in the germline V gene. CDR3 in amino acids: CASSAQQGNQPQHF. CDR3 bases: TGTGCCAGCAGTGCCCAACAGGGTAATCAGCCCCAGCATTTT.

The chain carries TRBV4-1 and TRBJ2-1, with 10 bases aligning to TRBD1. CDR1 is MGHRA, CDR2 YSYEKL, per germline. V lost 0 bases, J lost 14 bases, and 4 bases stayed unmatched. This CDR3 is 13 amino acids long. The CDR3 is CASSQELGTGEFF. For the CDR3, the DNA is TGCGCCAGCAGCCAAGAACTCGGGACAGGGGAGTTCTTC.

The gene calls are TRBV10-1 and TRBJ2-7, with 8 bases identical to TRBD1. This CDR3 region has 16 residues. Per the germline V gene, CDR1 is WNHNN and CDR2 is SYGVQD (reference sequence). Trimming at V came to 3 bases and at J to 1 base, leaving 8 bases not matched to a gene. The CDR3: CASSDWSGTGSYEQYF. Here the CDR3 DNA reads TGCGCCAGCAGTGATTGGTCCGGGACAGGTTCCTACGAGCAGTACTTC.

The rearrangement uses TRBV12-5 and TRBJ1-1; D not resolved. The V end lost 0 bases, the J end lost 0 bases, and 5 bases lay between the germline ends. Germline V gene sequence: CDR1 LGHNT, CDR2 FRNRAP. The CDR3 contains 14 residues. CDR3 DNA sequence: TGTGCTAGTGGTTTGGTACCGGTGAACACTGAAGCTTTCTTT. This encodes CASGLVPVNTEAFF.

CDR3 in amino acids: CATLQGLGSPLHF. The CDR3 DNA sequence: TGTGCCACACTCCAGGGGTTAGGTTCACCCCTCCACTTT. The V gene is TRBV10-3, the J gene TRBJ1-6, with D possibly being TRBD1 (6 bases). The CDR3 is made up of 13 amino acids. Germline assignment: CDR1 ENHRY and CDR2 SYGVKD. The germline V and J ends were trimmed by 10 bases and 9 bases, with 16 bases remaining between them.

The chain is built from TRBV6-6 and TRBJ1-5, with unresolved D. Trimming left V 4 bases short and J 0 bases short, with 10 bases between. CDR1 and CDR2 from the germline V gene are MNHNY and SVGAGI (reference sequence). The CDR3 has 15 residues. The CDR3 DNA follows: TGTGCCAGCAGTTTCCTAGAAGGTAGCAATCAGCCCCAGCATTTT. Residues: CASSFLEGSNQPQHF.

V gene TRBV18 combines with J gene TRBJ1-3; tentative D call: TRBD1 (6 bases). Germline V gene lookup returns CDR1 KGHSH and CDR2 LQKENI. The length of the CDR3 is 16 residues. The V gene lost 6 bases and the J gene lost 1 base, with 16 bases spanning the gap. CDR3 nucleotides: TGTGCCAGCTCCCCGGGGACGGGGGCTTCTGGAAACACCATATATTTT. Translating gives CASSPGTGASGNTIYF. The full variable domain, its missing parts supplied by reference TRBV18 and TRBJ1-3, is NAGVMQNPRHLVRRRGQEARLRCSPMKGHSHVYWYRQLPEEGLKFMVYLQKENIIDESGMPKERFSAEFPKEGPSILRIQQVVRGDSAAYFCASSPGTGASGNTIYFGEGSWLTVV.

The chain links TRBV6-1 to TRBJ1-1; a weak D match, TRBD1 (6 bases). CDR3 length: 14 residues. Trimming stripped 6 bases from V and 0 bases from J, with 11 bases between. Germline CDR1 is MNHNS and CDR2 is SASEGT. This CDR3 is CASSQDRLNTEAFF. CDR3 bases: TGTGCCAGCAGCCAGGACAGATTGAACACTGAAGCTTTCTTT.